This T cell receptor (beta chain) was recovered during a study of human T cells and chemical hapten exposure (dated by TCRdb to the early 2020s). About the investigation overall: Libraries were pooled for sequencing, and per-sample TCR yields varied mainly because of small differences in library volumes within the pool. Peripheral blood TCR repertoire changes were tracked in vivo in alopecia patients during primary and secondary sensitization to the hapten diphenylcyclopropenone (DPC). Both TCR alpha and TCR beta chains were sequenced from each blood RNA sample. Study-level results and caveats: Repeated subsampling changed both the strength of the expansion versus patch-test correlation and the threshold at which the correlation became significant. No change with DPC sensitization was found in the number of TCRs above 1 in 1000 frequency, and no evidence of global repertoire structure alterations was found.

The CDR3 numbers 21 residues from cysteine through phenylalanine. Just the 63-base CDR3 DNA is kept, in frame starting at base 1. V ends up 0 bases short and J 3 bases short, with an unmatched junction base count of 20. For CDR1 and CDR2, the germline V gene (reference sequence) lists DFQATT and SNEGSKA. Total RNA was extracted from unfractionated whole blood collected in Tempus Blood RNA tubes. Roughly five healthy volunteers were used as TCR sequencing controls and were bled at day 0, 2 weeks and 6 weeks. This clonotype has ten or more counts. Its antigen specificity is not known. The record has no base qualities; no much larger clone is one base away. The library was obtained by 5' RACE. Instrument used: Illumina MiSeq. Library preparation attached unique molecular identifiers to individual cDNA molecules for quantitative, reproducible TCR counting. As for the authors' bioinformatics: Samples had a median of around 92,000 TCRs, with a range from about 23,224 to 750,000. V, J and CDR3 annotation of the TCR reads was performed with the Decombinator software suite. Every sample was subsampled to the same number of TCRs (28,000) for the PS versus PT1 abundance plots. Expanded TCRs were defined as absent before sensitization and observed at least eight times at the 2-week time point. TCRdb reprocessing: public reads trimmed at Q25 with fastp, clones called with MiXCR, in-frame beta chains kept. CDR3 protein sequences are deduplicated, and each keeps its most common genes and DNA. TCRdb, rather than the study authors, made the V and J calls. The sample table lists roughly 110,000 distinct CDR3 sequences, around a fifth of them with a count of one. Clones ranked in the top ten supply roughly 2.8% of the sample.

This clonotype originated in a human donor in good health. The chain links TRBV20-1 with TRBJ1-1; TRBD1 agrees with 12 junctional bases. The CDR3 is CSARDNLRNARDRGRDTEAFF. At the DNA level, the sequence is TGCAGTGCTAGAGATAATTTACGAAACGCCCGGGACAGGGGGCGGGACACTGAAGCTTTCTTT.